The source of this T cell receptor (beta chain) is a study of shared clonotypes between healthy human individuals. Findings and limits, study-wide: The genetic and exposure-history diversity represented was limited by few donors.

An assay was performed, and its level was deep. Each cell subset's genomic DNA was divided evenly among several immunoSEQ plates. Sequencing was performed with immunoSEQ multiplex PCR; in TCRdb, only in-frame clones are kept and a portion is missing. The repertoire consists of about a million clones, with approximately 76% occurring once and the leading ten covering 1.5%. There are a few counts of this clone. What it binds is unknown. The CD4+ fraction was divided into a CD45RA+ naive subset and a CD45RA-negative memory subset. CDR3 length: 15 residues. The ends lost 3 bases at V and 8 bases at J; junction bases unmatched: 7. Per germline, CDR1 SGHAT and CDR2 FQNNGV.

The sequenced sample consisted of memory CD4+ T cells sorted from blood. Subset defined: CD45RA-negative fraction. This clonotype originated in a man between 18 and 29 years old in good health. The chain has TRBV11-2 and TRBJ1-2, with 12 bases lining up with TRBD1. The CDR3 DNA is TGTGCCAGCAGCTTGGCCGGGACAGGGGGCGCGGGCTACACCTTC. This translates into CASSLAGTGGAGYTF. The whole variable domain, remainder taken from reference TRBV11-2 and TRBJ1-2, is EAGVAQSPRYKIIEKRQSVAFWCNPISGHATLYWYQQILGQGPKLLIQFQNNGVVDDSQLPKDRFSAERLKGVDSTLKIQPAKLEDSAVYLCASSLAGTGGAGYTFGSGTRLTVV.